This T cell receptor beta chain was recovered during a study of Ad26.COV2.S vaccination and SARS-CoV-2 variants. Study-wide context: Of the COV1001 trial arms, the Ad26.COV2.S arm included the donor.

Germline loops: CDR1 MGHDK, CDR2 SYGVNS. The junction had 10 bases not matched to a gene; V was cut back by 6 bases and J by 1 base. CDR3 length equals 17 residues. Treatment specified: about 20 received Ad26.COV2.S at low or high dose, single or two shots; about 5 received placebo; per-sample allocation not given. The samples were gathered on day 63 after the first injection of vaccine or placebo. The assay was immunoSEQ multiplex PCR, and TCRdb's table has in-frame clones only and misses some. The table lists hundreds of thousands of clones, roughly 89% of them singletons. Sequencing was performed on peripheral blood, taken in a trial of Ad26.COV2.S vaccine versus placebo. V is TRBV25-1 and J is TRBJ2-1; 9 positions match TRBD2. The source is a person aged 18-60 years who received the Ad26.COV2.S COVID-19 vaccine or a placebo. As DNA, the CDR3 is TGTGCCAGCAGGGATCCGGGTAGCGGGAGTTCCTACAATGAGCAGTTCTTC. It codes for CASRDPGSGSSYNEQFF.